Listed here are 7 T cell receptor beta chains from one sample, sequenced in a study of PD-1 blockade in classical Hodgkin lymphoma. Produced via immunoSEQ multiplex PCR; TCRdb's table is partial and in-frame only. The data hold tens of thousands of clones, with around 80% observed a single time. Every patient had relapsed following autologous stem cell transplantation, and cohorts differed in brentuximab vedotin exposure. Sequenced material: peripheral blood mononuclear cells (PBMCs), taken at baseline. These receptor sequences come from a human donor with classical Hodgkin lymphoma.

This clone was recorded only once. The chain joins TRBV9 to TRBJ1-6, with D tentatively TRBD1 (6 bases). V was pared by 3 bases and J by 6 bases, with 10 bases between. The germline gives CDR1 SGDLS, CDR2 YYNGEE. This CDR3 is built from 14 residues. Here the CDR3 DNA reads TGTGCCAGCAGCGCGACAGGTTTTAATTCACCCCTCCACTTT. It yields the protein CASSATGFNSPLHF.

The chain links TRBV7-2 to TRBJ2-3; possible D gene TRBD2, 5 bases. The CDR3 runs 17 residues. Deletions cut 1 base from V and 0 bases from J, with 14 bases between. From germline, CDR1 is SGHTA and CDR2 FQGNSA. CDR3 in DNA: TGTGCCAGCAGCTTAGGGTCGCTAGCCCTCAGCACAGATACGCAGTATTTT. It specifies CASSLGSLALSTDTQYF.

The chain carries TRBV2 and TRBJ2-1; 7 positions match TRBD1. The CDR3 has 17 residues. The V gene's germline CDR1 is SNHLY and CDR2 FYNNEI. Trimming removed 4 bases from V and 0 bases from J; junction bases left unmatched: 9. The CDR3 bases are TGTGCCAGCAGTGGGGCCCCGGACAGGAGCTCCTACAATGAGCAGTTCTTC. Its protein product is CASSGAPDRSSYNEQFF.

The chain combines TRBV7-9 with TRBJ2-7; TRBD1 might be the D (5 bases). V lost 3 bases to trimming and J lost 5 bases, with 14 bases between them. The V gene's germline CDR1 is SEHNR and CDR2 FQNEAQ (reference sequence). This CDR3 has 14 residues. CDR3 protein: CASSLTVATDEQYF. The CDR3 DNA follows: TGTGCCAGCAGCTTGACAGTCGCTACCGACGAGCAGTACTTC.

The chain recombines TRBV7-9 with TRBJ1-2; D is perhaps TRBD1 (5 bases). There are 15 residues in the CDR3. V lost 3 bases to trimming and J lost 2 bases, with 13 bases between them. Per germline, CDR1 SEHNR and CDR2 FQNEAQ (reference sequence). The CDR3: CASSFTRVSNYGYTF. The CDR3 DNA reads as TGTGCCAGCAGCTTTACCAGGGTTTCCAACTATGGCTACACCTTC.

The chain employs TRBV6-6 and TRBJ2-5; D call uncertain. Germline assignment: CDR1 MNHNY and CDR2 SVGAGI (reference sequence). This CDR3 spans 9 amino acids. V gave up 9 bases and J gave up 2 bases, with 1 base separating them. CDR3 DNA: TGTGCCAGACAAGAGACCCAGTACTTC. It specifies CARQETQYF.

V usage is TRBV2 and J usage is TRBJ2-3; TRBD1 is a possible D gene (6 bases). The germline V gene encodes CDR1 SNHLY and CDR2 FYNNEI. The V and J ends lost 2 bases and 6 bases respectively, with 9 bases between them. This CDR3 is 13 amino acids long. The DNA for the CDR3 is TGTGCCAGCAGTGAACAGAGGGGGGATACGCAGTATTTT. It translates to CASSEQRGDTQYF.